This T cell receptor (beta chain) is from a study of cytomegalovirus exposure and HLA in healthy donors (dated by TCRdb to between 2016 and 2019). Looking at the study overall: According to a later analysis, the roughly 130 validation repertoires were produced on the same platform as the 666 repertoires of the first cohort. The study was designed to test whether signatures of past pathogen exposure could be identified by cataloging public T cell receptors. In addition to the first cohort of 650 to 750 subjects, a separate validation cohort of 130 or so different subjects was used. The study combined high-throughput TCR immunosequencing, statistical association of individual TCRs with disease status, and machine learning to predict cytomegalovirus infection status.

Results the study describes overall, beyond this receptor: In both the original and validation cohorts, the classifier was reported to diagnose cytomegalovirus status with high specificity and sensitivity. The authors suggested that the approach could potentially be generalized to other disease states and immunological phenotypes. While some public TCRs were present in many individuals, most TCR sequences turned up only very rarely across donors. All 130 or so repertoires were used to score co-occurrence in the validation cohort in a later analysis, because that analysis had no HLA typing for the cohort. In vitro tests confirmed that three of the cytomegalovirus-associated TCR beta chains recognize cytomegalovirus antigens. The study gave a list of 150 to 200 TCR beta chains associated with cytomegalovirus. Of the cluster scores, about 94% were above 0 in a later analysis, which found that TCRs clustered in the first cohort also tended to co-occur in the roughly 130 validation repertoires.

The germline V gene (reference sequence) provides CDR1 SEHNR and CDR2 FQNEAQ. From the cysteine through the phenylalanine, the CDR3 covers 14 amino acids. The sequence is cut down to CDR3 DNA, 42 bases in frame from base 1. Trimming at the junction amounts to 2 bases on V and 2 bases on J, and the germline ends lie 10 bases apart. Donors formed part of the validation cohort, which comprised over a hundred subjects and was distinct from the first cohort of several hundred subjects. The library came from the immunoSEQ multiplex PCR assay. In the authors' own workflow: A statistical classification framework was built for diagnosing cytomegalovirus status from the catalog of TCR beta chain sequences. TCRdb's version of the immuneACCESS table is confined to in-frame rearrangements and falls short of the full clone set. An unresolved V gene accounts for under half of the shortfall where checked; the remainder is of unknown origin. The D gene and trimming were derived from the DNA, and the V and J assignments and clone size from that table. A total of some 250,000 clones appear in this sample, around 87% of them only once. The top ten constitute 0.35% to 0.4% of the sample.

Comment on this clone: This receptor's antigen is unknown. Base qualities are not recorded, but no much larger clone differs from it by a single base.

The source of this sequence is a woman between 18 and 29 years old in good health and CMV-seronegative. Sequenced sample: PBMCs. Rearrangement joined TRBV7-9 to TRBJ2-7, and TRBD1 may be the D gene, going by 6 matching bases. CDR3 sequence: CASSLMDSPYEQYF. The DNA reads TGTGCCAGCAGCTTAATGGACAGCCCCTACGAGCAGTACTTC. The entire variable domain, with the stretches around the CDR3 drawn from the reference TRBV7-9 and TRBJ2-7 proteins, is DTGVSQNPRHKITKRGQNVTFRCDPISEHNRLYWYRQTLGQGPEFLTYFQNEAQLEKSRLLSDRFSAERPKGSFSTLEIQRTEQGDSAMYLCASSLMDSPYEQYFGPGTRLTVT.